The rows below give T cell receptor beta chains drawn from one sample of a study of response to subunit inactivated influenza vaccine. TCRdb re-called the RT-PCR reads with MiXCR, one entry per CDR3 protein. The table includes about 540,000 distinct CDR3 sequences, under 25% detected once. This sample also belongs to another study, concerning T cells expressing NK-cell markers.

The sample was CD4+ T cells sorted from PBMCs, taken less than 13 days after vaccination. These TCRs come from a man between 45 and 60 years old who received an inactivated influenza vaccine. Each CDR3 is given with its conserved first and last residue. D genes are given only for firm matches. Expanded clones are given a class, and other clones once, few, many or no size at all.

CDR3 protein | CDR3 DNA | clone size | J gene | D gene | V gene
CASSFRTGGSNEQFF | TGTGCCAGCAGTTTTAGGACAGGGGGATCCAATGAGCAGTTCTTC | . | TRBJ2-1 | TRBD1 | TRBV28
CASTHGRGPYNEQFF | TGTGCCAGCACCCACGGCAGAGGCCCGTACAATGAGCAGTTCTTC | . | TRBJ2-1 | . | TRBV12-3/TRBV12-4
CASSQDRVAVAGELFF | TGCGCCAGCAGCCAAGATAGGGTAGCGGTAGCCGGGGAGCTGTTTTTT | . | TRBJ2-2 | . | TRBV4-3
CASSLGWGQSSYNEQFF | TGTGCCAGCAGTTTAGGGTGGGGCCAGAGCTCCTACAATGAGCAGTTCTTC | . | TRBJ2-1 | . | TRBV27
CASGTDTNIQYF | TGTGCCAGCGGGACGGACACGAACATTCAGTACTTC | few | TRBJ2-4 | . | TRBV28
CASSLAVTRAYEQYF | TGTGCCAGCAGCCTAGCGGTCACTAGGGCCTACGAGCAGTACTTC | . | TRBJ2-7 | TRBD2 | TRBV7-9
CASSQDGAGIAQETQYF | TGCGCCAGCAGCCAAGATGGGGCAGGGATAGCCCAAGAGACCCAGTACTTC | many | TRBJ2-5 | . | TRBV4-1
CASSQTMTSETQYF | TGCGCCAGCAGCCAAACGATGACTTCTGAGACCCAGTACTTC | few | TRBJ2-5 | . | TRBV4-3
CSAGVGQRSNQPQHF | TGCAGTGCTGGGGTAGGGCAGAGAAGCAATCAGCCCCAGCATTTT | . | TRBJ1-5 | . | TRBV20-1
CASSLHRDRTSTGELFF | TGTGCCAGCAGCTTGCACCGGGACAGGACTTCCACCGGGGAGCTGTTTTTT | . | TRBJ2-2 | TRBD1 | TRBV7-6
CASSKFAASNEQFF | TGTGCCAGCAGCAAATTTGCGGCTAGCAATGAGCAGTTCTTC | few | TRBJ2-1 | . | TRBV11-1
CSADRGGSTGELFF | TGCAGTGCTGACCGAGGGGGTAGCACCGGGGAGCTGTTTTTT | . | TRBJ2-2 | . | TRBV20-1
CASSSMNRVTEAFF | TGTGCCAGCAGCTCCATGAACAGGGTCACTGAAGCTTTCTTT | . | TRBJ1-1 | . | TRBV7-9
CASSPRLVANTQYF | TGTGCCAGCAGCCCCCGGTTGGTCGCGAATACGCAGTATTTT | . | TRBJ2-3 | . | TRBV7-2
CASSSTGAALTEAFF | TGTGCCAGCAGTTCAACAGGGGCTGCGCTCACTGAAGCTTTCTTT | . | TRBJ1-1 | TRBD1 | TRBV12-3/TRBV12-4
CASSDRGVTDTQYF | TGTGCCAGCAGTGACAGGGGGGTCACAGATACGCAGTATTTT | few | TRBJ2-3 | . | TRBV6-1
CASSLNLAGGTETQYF | TGTGCCAGCAGTTTAAATCTAGCGGGGGGGACCGAGACCCAGTACTTC | . | TRBJ2-5 | TRBD2 | TRBV12-3/TRBV12-4
CSVERDGNYEQYF | TGCAGCGTTGAGAGGGACGGAAACTACGAGCAGTACTTC | few | TRBJ2-7 | . | TRBV29-1
CASTAGGDWNTEAFF | TGTGCCAGCACCGCCGGGGGCGATTGGAACACTGAAGCTTTCTTT | . | TRBJ1-1 | . | TRBV12-3/TRBV12-4
CASLGPLHSSYEQYF | TGTGCCTCCCTGGGACCCTTACACAGCTCCTACGAGCAGTACTTC | few | TRBJ2-7 | . | TRBV6-2/TRBV6-3
CASRKLAGVHNEQFF | TGTGCCAGCAGGAAACTAGCGGGAGTCCACAATGAGCAGTTCTTC | . | TRBJ2-1 | TRBD2 | TRBV6-1
CAWRVAAYNEQFF | TGTGCCTGGAGGGTTGCGGCCTACAATGAGCAGTTCTTC | . | TRBJ2-1 | . | TRBV30
CASSSGHTGELFF | TGTGCCAGCAGCTCCGGACACACCGGGGAGCTGTTTTTT | . | TRBJ2-2 | . | TRBV7-3
CASSLAPAGATGELFF | TGCGCCAGCAGCTTGGCCCCGGCGGGAGCAACCGGGGAGCTGTTTTTT | . | TRBJ2-2 | TRBD2 | TRBV5-1
CSVQDRGRGETQYF | TGCAGCGTCCAAGACAGGGGAAGAGGAGAGACCCAGTACTTC | few | TRBJ2-5 | TRBD1 | TRBV29-1
CASSLAGRGRLDTQYF | TGCGCCAGCAGCTTGGCTGGAAGAGGCCGGCTGGATACGCAGTATTTT | . | TRBJ2-3 | . | TRBV5-1
CASSSPGGAGIQYF | TGTGCCAGCAGCAGCCCGGGGGGGGCCGGGATTCAGTACTTC | . | TRBJ2-4 | TRBD2 | TRBV7-2
CASVQSPTGELFF | TGTGCCAGCGTCCAAAGTCCCACCGGGGAGCTGTTTTTT | . | TRBJ2-2 | . | TRBV18
CASSDRVLRGNEQFF | TGTGCCAGCTCAGACAGGGTCCTCCGGGGGAATGAGCAGTTCTTC | . | TRBJ2-1 | . | TRBV18
CSVASGRKYTDTQYF | TGCAGCGTTGCTAGCGGGAGAAAATACACAGATACGCAGTATTTT | few | TRBJ2-3 | TRBD2 | TRBV29-1
CASSVGTFSYEQYF | TGCGCCAGCAGCGTCGGGACGTTCTCCTACGAGCAGTACTTC | once | TRBJ2-7 | . | TRBV5-1
CASSSMTSEEQYF | TGTGCCAGCAGCTCTATGACTAGCGAGGAGCAGTACTTC | few | TRBJ2-7 | TRBD2 | TRBV7-2
CATSNGGSDYGYTF | TGTGCCACCAGCAACGGGGGCAGTGACTATGGCTACACCTTC | . | TRBJ1-2 | . | TRBV15
CASTSGVSTDTQYF | TGTGCCAGCACCTCAGGGGTTAGCACAGATACGCAGTATTTT | few | TRBJ2-3 | . | TRBV7-2
CASSQNSYGYTF | TGTGCCAGCAGCCAGAATAGCTATGGCTACACCTTC | . | TRBJ1-2 | . | TRBV14
CASGDRVGEQYF | TGTGCCAGTGGGGACAGGGTAGGGGAGCAGTACTTC | . | TRBJ2-7 | TRBD1 | TRBV2
CASSLYGEPYEQYF | TGTGCCAGCAGCTTATACGGGGAGCCGTACGAGCAGTACTTC | few | TRBJ2-7 | . | TRBV7-2
CSVEGFGQGGNIQYF | TGCAGCGTTGAAGGGTTCGGGCAGGGTGGAAACATTCAGTACTTC | . | TRBJ2-4 | . | TRBV29-1
CASSQEWGTYNEQFF | TGCGCCAGCAGCCAAGAGTGGGGAACCTACAATGAGCAGTTCTTC | . | TRBJ2-1 | . | TRBV4-1
CASSLSGTVPNEQFF | TGTGCCAGCAGTTTGTCCGGGACAGTACCAAATGAGCAGTTCTTC | few | TRBJ2-1 | TRBD1 | TRBV27
CTSRGGLLDRTQYF | TGTACCAGCAGAGGGGGACTTTTGGATAGGACCCAGTACTTC | once | TRBJ2-5 | . | TRBV6-1
CASSRLTGEQYF | TGTGCCAGCAGTCGTCTCACGGGGGAGCAGTACTTC | few | TRBJ2-7 | . | TRBV6-2/TRBV6-3
CASSPVASSYEQYF | TGTGCCAGCAGCCCGGTAGCGAGCTCCTACGAGCAGTACTTC | . | TRBJ2-7 | . | TRBV5-5
CAISDRSMAVYSGANVLTF | TGTGCCATCAGTGATCGGAGTATGGCGGTCTACTCTGGGGCCAACGTCCTGACTTTC | . | TRBJ2-6 | . | TRBV10-3
CASSSGQGIGTQYF | TGTGCCAGCAGCTCAGGACAGGGGATAGGGACCCAGTACTTC | . | TRBJ2-5 | TRBD1 | TRBV7-2
CASSGGTSYGYTF | TGTGCCAGTAGTGGCGGGACCAGCTATGGCTACACCTTC | . | TRBJ1-2 | . | TRBV19